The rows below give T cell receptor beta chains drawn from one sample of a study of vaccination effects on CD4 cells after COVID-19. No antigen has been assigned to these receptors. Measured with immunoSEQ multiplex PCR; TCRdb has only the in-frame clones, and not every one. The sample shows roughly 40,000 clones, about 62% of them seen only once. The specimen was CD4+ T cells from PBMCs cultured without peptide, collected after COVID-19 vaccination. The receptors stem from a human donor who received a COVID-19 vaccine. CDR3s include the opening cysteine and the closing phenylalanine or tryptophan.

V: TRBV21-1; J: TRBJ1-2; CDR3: CASSRTRGAHMLVLYGYTF
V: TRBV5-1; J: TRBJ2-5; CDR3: CASSLVGQSQETQYF
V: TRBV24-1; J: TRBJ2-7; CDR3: CATSRDSYEQYF
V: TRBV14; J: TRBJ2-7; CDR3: CASSPFQSSYEQYF
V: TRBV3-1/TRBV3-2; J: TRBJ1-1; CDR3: CASSPYTGFTEAFF
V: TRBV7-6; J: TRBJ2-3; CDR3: CASSSPRGRGLTDTQYF
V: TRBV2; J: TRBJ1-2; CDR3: CASTGTFGYTF
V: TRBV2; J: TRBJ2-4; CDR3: CASSGSEDIQYF
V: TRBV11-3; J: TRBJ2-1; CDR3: CASSLEQGAYNEQFF
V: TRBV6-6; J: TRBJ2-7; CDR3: CASSYQETYEQYF
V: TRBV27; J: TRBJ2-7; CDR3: CASSLSRQSVPGEQYF
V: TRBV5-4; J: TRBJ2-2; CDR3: CASSLGGNTGELFF
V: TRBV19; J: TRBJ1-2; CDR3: CASRPRINYGYTF
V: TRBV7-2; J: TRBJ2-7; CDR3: CASSLGDRVHEQYF
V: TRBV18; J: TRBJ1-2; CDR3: CASSEQDLQGPGYTF
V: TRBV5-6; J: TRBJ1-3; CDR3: CASSLAADFSGNTIYF
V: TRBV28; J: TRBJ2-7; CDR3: CASSVATASYEQYF
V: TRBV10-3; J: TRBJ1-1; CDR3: CATRTTGGASTEAFF
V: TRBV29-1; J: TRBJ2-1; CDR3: CSAAWTSGAYNEQFF
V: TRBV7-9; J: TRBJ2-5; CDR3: CASSLALGGAGETQYF
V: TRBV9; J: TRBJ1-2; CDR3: CASSTVANYGYTF
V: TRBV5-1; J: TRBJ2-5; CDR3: CASSLSNDLAGVETQYF
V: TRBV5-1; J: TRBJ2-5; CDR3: CASSLGDRAQETQYF
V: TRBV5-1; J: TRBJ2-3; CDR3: CASGADTQYF
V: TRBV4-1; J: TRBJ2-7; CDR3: CASSPNFLTGFNGYEQYF
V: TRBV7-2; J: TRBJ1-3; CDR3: CASTPVAGGGNTIYF
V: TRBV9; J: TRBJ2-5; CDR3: CASSVALDTQGTQYF
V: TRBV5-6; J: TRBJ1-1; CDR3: CASSLTGTAFF
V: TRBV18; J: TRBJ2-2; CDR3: CASSVQNTGELFF
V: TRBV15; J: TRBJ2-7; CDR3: CATSREGLGYEQYF
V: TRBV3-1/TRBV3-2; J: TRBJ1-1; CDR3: CASREGIFNTEAFF
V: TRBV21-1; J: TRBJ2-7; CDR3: CASSKRGIGTGSHEQYF